The source of this T cell receptor (beta chain) is a study of blood T cell repertoires in COVID-19. Germline V gene lookup returns CDR1 LGHDT and CDR2 YNNKEL (reference sequence). This CDR3 contains 17 residues. With 0 bases clipped from V and 2 bases from J, the junction kept 6 bases outside the gene matches. Enrollees, about 18 to 89 years old, lived in roughly 24 US areas. Grouping used clinical history reported by participants in a survey and questionnaire. Per the original methods: The assay estimated nucleated cells by amplifying reference gene primers. Data came from immunoSEQ multiplex PCR; TCRdb stores just in-frame clones and leaves some out. D and trimming were read from the DNA, whereas the V and J calls and clone size are those reported in that table. The sample carries roughly 190,000 clones, approximately 84% recorded once.

The chain couples TRBV3-1 (or the pseudogene TRBV3-2) to TRBJ1-2; 10 positions match TRBD1. Sequencing was done on a sample of PBMCs or T cells enriched from blood (not recorded which). This TCR came from a woman aged 25-40 years who had recovered from COVID-19. CDR3 bases: TGTGCCAGCAGCCAAGACACGGGACAGGGGTTGAACTATGGCTACACCTTC. This encodes CASSQDTGQGLNYGYTF.